The clone carrying this T cell receptor beta chain was detected only a few times. Looked up from germline, CDR1 is LGHDT and CDR2 is YNNKEL (reference sequence). V was trimmed by 5 bases and J by 5 bases, leaving 10 bases between them. The CDR3 is 14 amino acids. The data stem from a study of blood T cell repertoires in COVID-19. TCRdb's copy holds only in-frame clones and misses some; the assay was immunoSEQ multiplex PCR. The sample holds 200,000 to 250,000 clones; 70% to 85% are singletons and the top ten take nearly 9%. The chain combines TRBV3-1 (or the pseudogene TRBV3-2) with TRBJ1-6; D possibly corresponds to TRBD1 (6 bases). What was sequenced was peripheral blood. The receptor comes from an elderly man with acute or convalescent COVID-19. The CDR3 nucleotides read TGTGCCAGCAGCTTCCGGACAGATAATTCACCCCTCCACTTT. This translates into CASSFRTDNSPLHF.